Sequencing of this T cell receptor (beta chain) was carried out in a study of siplizumab effects on memory and regulatory T cells (dated by TCRdb to the late 2010s). About the investigation overall: Across fewer than ten responder-stimulator pairs, mixed lymphocyte reactions were run in pairs, around 1 with siplizumab at about 1 ug/mL and around 1 without drug. The study examined how the anti-CD2 antibody siplizumab affects alloreactive T-cell subsets in allogeneic mixed lymphocyte reactions built from human PBMCs.

Points on this clone: Its antigen is unknown. No base qualities exist here, and no much larger clone lies one base off it.

After removal of 5 bases from V and 8 bases from J, the junction retains 14 bases not matched to a gene. The CDR3 measures 16 amino acids from cysteine to phenylalanine. Kept here is only the CDR3 DNA, which spans 48 bases and is read in frame from base 1. The germline V gene (reference sequence) sets CDR1 to SEHNR and CDR2 to FQNEAQ. Results the study describes overall, beyond this receptor: The suppressive function of proliferating Tregs from siplizumab cultures was not functionally confirmed. Sequences below about 10^-5 frequency were poorly captured, so only a minor fraction of alloreactive clones could be mapped to unstimulated subsets. Among mappable alloreactive CD4+ clones, the Treg-derived fraction averaged around 63% with siplizumab versus 25% to 30% in control reactions. Siplizumab significantly lowered the cumulative frequency of alloreactive sequences that could be traced to unstimulated CD4+ memory T cells. Unstimulated naive T cells appeared to be more diverse than memory T cells, and naive cells seemed to make a substantial contribution to the alloresponse. A naive or memory phenotype could not be assigned to roughly 75-95% of proliferating CD4+ or CD8+ clones.

Mixed lymphocyte reaction cells were cocultured at 37°C for more than 5 days. After responder PBMCs were labelled with CFSE and stimulator PBMCs with Violet Dye, the two populations were combined at a 1:1 ratio. Sorted unstimulated T cells and proliferating T cells recovered from mixed lymphocyte reactions underwent TCRbeta CDR3 sequencing. Fresh whole blood from over 8 HLA-typed healthy donors was used to isolate PBMCs. For TCR sequencing, responder T cells that had proliferated and were CFSE-low were FACS-sorted once the mixed lymphocyte reaction was over. The method was the immunoSEQ multiplex PCR assay. Roughly 100,000 TCR templates per sample were assayed on the deep sequencing platform. Genomic DNA extracted from sorted T cells was used for TCRbeta CDR3 sequencing. Per the original workflow: The R programming language was used for clonal analysis of TCRbeta CDR3 data. Alloreactive CD4+ and CD8+ clones were identified by comparing unstimulated samples to CFSE-low samples taken after the reaction. By matching sequences to the repertoires of sorted unstimulated Treg and non-Treg cells, each alloreactive CD4+ clone was assigned a regulatory or non-regulatory origin. TCRdb obtained this table from immuneACCESS and retained in-frame rearrangements with V and J assigned. These tables miss some clones; where compared with another copy, unresolved V genes account for less than half of the shortfall, and the remainder is unexplained. The V and J calls and clone size come from that table; D and trimming were worked out from the DNA. A total of about 15,000 clones appear in this sample, roughly 40% of them only once. The ten largest clonotypes hold 7.8% of the sample.

This clonotype was sampled from a human donor in good health; the cells came from an allogeneic mixed lymphocyte reaction. Some clones in this sample may be carry-over from other donors' samples. The sequence is built from TRBV7-9 and TRBJ2-1; 8 bases in between match TRBD2. Sequencing was carried out using CFSE-low (dividing) CD4+ T cells sorted from an allogeneic mixed lymphocyte reaction. The encoded CDR3 is CASSTTPGLVIHEQFF. The nucleotide sequence is given as TGTGCCAGCAGCACAACCCCGGGACTAGTCATCCATGAGCAGTTCTTC.